A selection of T cell receptor beta chains follows, all from one sample in a study of T-cell reconstitution after alpha-beta-depleted transplantation in children. Each CDR3 protein gets one entry after TCRdb re-called the PCR reads with MiXCR. This sample has 250,000 to 400,000 distinct CDR3 sequences, with 23% found just once. Sequencing used PBMCs, mostly from graft donor cells, obtained 180 days after TCRalphabeta/CD19-depleted stem cell transplant. These receptors all stem from a male patient under 18 who had a stem cell transplant for acute lymphoblastic leukemia, so the T cells may come from the graft donor. CDR3s include the opening cysteine and the closing phenylalanine or tryptophan. A D gene is named only where the DNA matches it firmly. Clone size, where shown, is once, few, many, or a class for clones that have expanded.

d_call	j_call	clone_size	v_call	cdr3_nt	cdr3_aa
TRBD1	TRBJ1-5	NA	TRBV5-6	TGTGCCAGCAGCTTGGGCAGGGGGCGTGAGCAGCCCCAGCATTTT	CASSLGRGREQPQHF
NA	TRBJ2-3	NA	TRBV20-1	TGCAGTGCCGTGACCAGGAGTGGGGGCACAGATACGCAGTATTTT	CSAVTRSGGTDTQYF
NA	TRBJ2-7	few	TRBV10-3	TGTGCCTCGCTCGGGACCGCGTACGAGCAGTACTTC	CASLGTAYEQYF
NA	TRBJ2-1	NA	TRBV5-1	TGCGCCAGCAGCCGCCTGACACGCGATGAGCAGTTCTTC	CASSRLTRDEQFF
NA	TRBJ2-7	NA	TRBV9	TGTGCCAGCAGCCCCCCCCTCGGGACACTACAATACGAGCAGTACTTC	CASSPPLGTLQYEQYF
TRBD2	TRBJ2-1	NA	TRBV7-3	TGTGCCAGCAGCACCGGACTAGCGGGAGTCAATGAGCAGTTCTTC	CASSTGLAGVNEQFF
NA	TRBJ1-1	many	TRBV12-3/TRBV12-4	TGTGCCAGCACCCAGCGGGGGGCTGAAGCTTTCTTT	CASTQRGAEAFF
NA	TRBJ2-1	few	TRBV6-4	TGTGCCCTTATCGAAGGGGACCGGGACGTACTCTACAATGAGCAGTTCTTC	CALIEGDRDVLYNEQFF
TRBD2	TRBJ2-2	NA	TRBV7-8	TGTGCCAGCAGCCAACCGGGACTAGCGAACACCGGGGAGCTGTTTTTT	CASSQPGLANTGELFF
TRBD2	TRBJ2-2	NA	TRBV3-1	TGTACCAGCTGTTTAGGTAGCGGGAGCCCTTTGGGACCCGGTGAGCTGTTTTTT	CTSCLGSGSPLGPGELFF
TRBD2	TRBJ2-4	NA	TRBV4-2	TGTGCCAGCAGCCACGGGCGGGACTACCTACTAGCCAAAAACATTCAGTACTTC	CASSHGRDYLLAKNIQYF
TRBD2	TRBJ2-1	few	TRBV11-1	TGTGCCAGCAGCTTAGTATTTGTGCGGGAGGCTTCCTACAATGAGCAGTTCTTC	CASSLVFVREASYNEQFF
TRBD1	TRBJ2-3	few	TRBV2	TGTGCCAGCAGCCGACAGGGAAGGGGGGATACGCAGTATTTT	CASSRQGRGDTQYF
TRBD2	TRBJ2-7	few	TRBV20-1	TGCAGTGCTAGACCCCAGCGGGAGTATCGCGAGCAGTACTTC	CSARPQREYREQYF
NA	TRBJ2-1	NA	TRBV4-1	TGCGCCAGCAGCCAACCAATAGCCTACAATGAGCAGTTCTTC	CASSQPIAYNEQFF
NA	TRBJ2-7	few	TRBV6-5	TGTGCCAGCAGTTACTCGTGGGGGCGGGCCTACGAGCAGTACTTC	CASSYSWGRAYEQYF
NA	TRBJ2-4	NA	TRBV20-1	TGCAGTGCTAGAGATAGGCAGGTTGGATGGTGGGCCAAAAACATTCAGTACTTC	CSARDRQVGWWAKNIQYF
NA	TRBJ2-7	NA	TRBV12-3/TRBV12-4	TGTGCCAGCAGTTTTTTCCGGGGGAGCTCCTACGAGCAGTACTTC	CASSFFRGSSYEQYF